Given below is one T cell receptor beta chain in context. The antigen remains unidentified. The sample originates from a study of shared clonotypes between healthy human individuals. Study-wide results and limits: Large depth notwithstanding, sorted-subset sequencing proved incomplete by rarefaction. With a few donors compared, about 5.2% of naive CD4 clonotypes were shared. Sampling was confined to blood; repertoires within tissues likely differ.

Germline values: CDR1 SNHLY, CDR2 FYNNEI. The CDR3 covers 13 residues. Trimming removed 8 bases at V and 3 bases at J, with 12 bases between. The assay was immunoSEQ multiplex PCR, and TCRdb's table has in-frame clones only and misses some. Here the sample spans some 350,000 clones, roughly 70% being singletons. The receptor was derived from a man younger than 40 in good health. The chain carries TRBV2 and TRBJ2-3; tentatively, D is TRBD2 (6 bases). Sequenced: memory CD4+ T cells sorted from blood. Stated subset: CD45RA-negative fraction. The CDR3 DNA follows: TGTGCCAGCGCGGGGATCATTACAGATACGCAGTATTTT. Translation: CASAGIITDTQYF.